This T cell receptor beta chain was recovered during a study of CD8 T cells in ankylosing spondylitis. The count of this clonotype is one. In germline, CDR1 is SGHRS, CDR2 YFSETQ. The CDR3 contains 12 residues. Trimming took 4 bases from V and 15 from J; bases not matched to a gene: 10. MiXCR, run by TCRdb on the 5' RACE reads, gives a single entry per CDR3 protein. Altogether 250,000 or so distinct CDR3 sequences are present, roughly a quarter being singletons, with the ten largest covering more than 0.6%. The sequenced sample consisted of blood, either unsorted or a sorted T cell fraction (not recorded which). This sequence joins TRBV5-1 and TRBJ2-1; 7 bases align to TRBD2. This TCR was recovered from a male donor with ankylosing spondylitis or in good health (not recorded which). This CDR3 reads CASSPAWRGWFF. CDR3 DNA: TGCGCCAGCAGCCCAGCGTGGCGGGGGTGGTTCTTC.